The clone carrying this TCR beta chain has at least ten counts. CDR3 size: 16 residues. The ends lost 5 bases at V and 4 bases at J; junction bases unmatched: 5. Germline lookup yields CDR1 SGHTA and CDR2 FQGNSA. Time point described: sample taken at primary tumor resection. Whole RNA was taken from tumor, nontumor lung or frozen PBMC; it was then sequenced unsorted. The data derive from a study of spatial heterogeneity in lung cancer. Each CDR3 protein is one row after TCRdb ran MiXCR on the 5' RACE reads. The sample lists 95,000 or so distinct CDR3 sequences, 7% to 9% occurring once. This sequence originates from a male donor with early-stage non-small cell lung cancer. The chain has TRBV7-2 and TRBJ2-5; 15 bases map to TRBD2. The sample consisted of PBMCs, taken at surgery. CDR3 bases: TGTGCCAGCAGCGTACCGGGACTAGCGGGAGGAGAGACCCAGTACTTC. Translated: CASSVPGLAGGETQYF.